Below are 16 T cell receptor beta chains sequenced from a single sample in a study of blood T cell repertoires in COVID-19. The table came from immunoSEQ multiplex PCR; TCRdb's copy has only in-frame clones and leaves some out. The table includes around 200,000 clones, over 75% detected once. The sequencing sample was made of peripheral blood. The source of these receptors is a man between 50 and 59 years old who had recovered from COVID-19.

This clone was counted once. The chain combines TRBV7-3 with TRBJ1-1; unclear D gene. Per germline, CDR1 SGHTA and CDR2 FQGTGA. This CDR3 has 16 residues. Trimming left V 5 bases short and J 6 bases short, with 22 bases between. The chain's CDR3 is CASSMVGGSSRSEAFF. The CDR3 DNA reads as TGTGCCAGCAGCATGGTTGGTGGCAGTTCGAGGTCTGAAGCTTTCTTT.

The V and J genes are TRBV29-1 and TRBJ1-1; D unresolved. With 7 bases removed from V and 2 bases from J, the gap between germline ends came to 14 bases. The CDR3 runs 13 residues. Germline V gives CDR1 SQVTM, CDR2 ANQGSEA. Written as DNA, the CDR3 is TGCAGCGCGGCCCGAGAGAGAAACACTGAAGCTTTCTTT. Residues: CSAARERNTEAFF. Supplemented by reference TRBV29-1 and TRBJ1-1, the full variable domain reads SAVISQKPSRDICQRGTSLTIQCQVDSQVTMMFWYRQQPGQSLTLIATANQGSEATYESGFVIDKFPISRPNLTFSTLTVSNMSPEDSSIYLCSAARERNTEAFFGQGTRLTVV.

V gene TRBV30 combines with J gene TRBJ2-5, with 7 bases aligning to TRBD1. The V gene's germline CDR1 is GTSNPN and CDR2 SVGIG (reference sequence). The CDR3 totals 15 residues. Trimming removed 5 bases from V and 1 base from J; junction bases left unmatched: 10. CDR3 protein: CAWGWGQLIQETQYF. The CDR3 nucleotides read TGTGCCTGGGGTTGGGGACAGTTGATCCAAGAGACCCAGTACTTC. Full variable domain (outside the CDR3, taken from reference TRBV30 and TRBJ2-5): SQTIHQWPATLVQPVGSPLSLECTVEGTSNPNLYWYRQAAGRGLQLLFYSVGIGQISSEVPQNLSASRPQDRQFILSSKKLLLSDSGFYLCAWGWGQLIQETQYFGPGTRLLVL.

The chain combines TRBV15 with TRBJ1-5; 9 bases map to TRBD1. Germline CDR1 is LNHNV and CDR2 is YYDKDF (reference sequence). The trim removed 3 bases at V and 0 bases at J, leaving 9 bases unmatched. The CDR3 loop spans 18 amino acids. This CDR3 is CATSSRTGAFRSNQPQHF. The DNA of the CDR3 is TGTGCCACCAGCAGCAGGACAGGGGCGTTTCGTAGCAATCAGCCCCAGCATTTT.

The chain links TRBV27 to TRBJ2-5; 7 positions match TRBD2. The CDR3 loop spans 13 amino acids. Germline V gene data show CDR1 as MNHEY and CDR2 as SMNVEV (reference sequence). J lost 5 bases, V lost 4 bases, and 4 bases had no gene match. The chain's CDR3 is CASSSLGGETQYF. For the CDR3, the DNA is TGTGCCAGCAGTTCCCTGGGGGGGGAGACCCAGTACTTC.

The rearrangement joins TRBV6-1 to TRBJ2-4; 9 bases map to TRBD1. CDR3 length: 14 amino acids. Trimming removed 2 bases from V and 8 bases from J; junction bases left unmatched: 4. Germline values: CDR1 MNHNS, CDR2 SASEGT. CDR3 coding DNA: TGTGCCAGCAGTGAAACAGGGGGCGATGACATTCAGTACTTC. Amino acids: CASSETGGDDIQYF.

The V and J genes are TRBV10-3 and TRBJ2-3; TRBD1 matches at 11 bases. The CDR3 is 17 residues long. Trimming took 6 bases from V and 3 from J; bases not matched to a gene: 11. Per the germline V gene, CDR1 is ENHRY and CDR2 is SYGVKD. CDR3 amino acids: CAIRKGQGVLGTDTQYF. The CDR3 DNA reads as TGTGCCATCAGGAAGGGACAGGGGGTTTTGGGGACAGATACGCAGTATTTT.

The rearrangement links TRBV6-5 to TRBJ2-1; the match to TRBD2 covers 8 bases. The CDR3 has 15 amino acids. The germline V gene encodes CDR1 MNHEY and CDR2 SVGAGI. With V trimmed by 5 bases and J by 4 bases, 7 bases remained unmatched. The CDR3 loop is CASSRTSSAYNEQFF. For the CDR3, the DNA is TGTGCCAGCAGTAGGACTAGCTCGGCTTACAATGAGCAGTTCTTC.

This sequence joins TRBV27 and TRBJ2-1; 13 bases agree with TRBD2. The trim removed 2 bases at V and 7 bases at J, leaving 2 bases unmatched. Germline V lookup: CDR1 MNHEY, CDR2 SMNVEV (reference sequence). The CDR3 length is 15 residues. The CDR3 is CASSLGLAGVNEQFF. The CDR3 DNA reads as TGTGCCAGCAGTTTAGGACTAGCGGGAGTTAATGAGCAGTTCTTC.

The J gene is TRBJ1-2, the V gene TRBV5-1, with a tentative D call TRBD1 (6 bases). The germline CDR1 and CDR2 sequences are SGHRS and YFSETQ. This CDR3 has 15 residues. V was trimmed by 4 bases and J by 1 base, leaving 14 bases between them. The CDR3 is CASSTAGAGNYGYTF. The CDR3 nucleotides are TGCGCCAGCAGCACTGCAGGGGCCGGTAACTATGGCTACACCTTC.

This chain uses TRBV6-5 with TRBJ1-2; D uncertain. V gave up 2 bases and J gave up 1 base, with 11 bases separating them. Germline CDR1 and CDR2: MNHEY and SVGAGI. The CDR3 consists of 15 residues. The CDR3 reads CASSYARGRNYGYTF. The CDR3 region has the DNA TGTGCCAGCAGTTACGCCCGCGGTCGTAACTATGGCTACACCTTC.

The V call is TRBV30, the J call TRBJ1-1; D is unresolved. This CDR3 is built from 13 residues. From germline, CDR1 is GTSNPN and CDR2 SVGIG (reference sequence). Trimming left V 7 bases short and J 1 base short, with 13 bases between. CDR3 loop: CALRGPANTEAFF. CDR3 sequence (DNA): TGTGCCTTACGAGGCCCCGCGAACACTGAAGCTTTCTTT.

The chain uses TRBV7-2 and TRBJ2-3, with a possible D match to TRBD1 (6 bases). Per the germline V gene, CDR1 is SGHTA and CDR2 is FQGNSA. Trimming removed 5 bases at V and 8 bases at J, with 11 bases between. This CDR3 has 12 residues. The CDR3 DNA follows: TGTGCCAGCAGCCTGGGGGCGGGTACGCAGTATTTT. Translation gives CASSLGAGTQYF.

As regards this clone: Within the sample, other DNA sequences also encode this same CDR3. The chain carries TRBV30 and TRBJ2-7, with 7 bases fitting TRBD2. The V and J ends lost 0 bases and 0 bases, in that order; junction bases with no gene match: 2. Germline values: CDR1 GTSNPN, CDR2 SVGIG (reference sequence). The CDR3 extends over 14 amino acids. The CDR3 protein is CAWSVGGSSYEQYF. CDR3 DNA: TGTGCCTGGAGTGTTGGCGGGAGCTCCTACGAGCAGTACTTC. Supplemented by reference TRBV30 and TRBJ2-7, the full variable domain reads SQTIHQWPATLVQPVGSPLSLECTVEGTSNPNLYWYRQAAGRGLQLLFYSVGIGQISSEVPQNLSASRPQDRQFILSSKKLLLSDSGFYLCAWSVGGSSYEQYFGPGTRLTVT.

The V and J genes are TRBV6-1 and TRBJ2-7, with 7 bases that match TRBD1. V gave up 0 bases and J gave up 4 bases; unmatched junction bases: 6. CDR3 length equals 15 residues. The germline gives CDR1 MNHNS, CDR2 SASEGT. The CDR3 loop is CASSEAHSQGYEQYF. As DNA, the CDR3 is TGTGCCAGCAGTGAAGCCCATTCACAGGGGTACGAGCAGTACTTC.

V gene TRBV3-1 (or the pseudogene TRBV3-2) combines with J gene TRBJ2-5, with 10 bases aligning to TRBD2. Per germline, CDR1 LGHDT and CDR2 YNNKEL (reference sequence). V was pared by 2 bases and J by 1 base, with 7 bases of the junction left unmatched. CDR3 length equals 17 residues. The DNA of the CDR3 is TGTGCCAGCAGCCAACCCTTACGGACTAGCGGCCAAGAGACCCAGTACTTC. Amino acid sequence: CASSQPLRTSGQETQYF.